What follows describes a single T cell receptor (beta chain). What antigen it recognizes has not been identified. No base-level quality is on record; no much larger clone is a single base apart. The record originates from a study of cytomegalovirus exposure and HLA in healthy donors (dated by TCRdb to the late 2010s). Regarding the research as a whole: In an earlier analysis of approximately 640 of the donors, 250 to 300 Gb of sequence data and 100 million or so unique TCR beta sequences from roughly 180 million T cells were reported. An early release that covered several hundred HLA-typed donors contained around 330 gigabases of sequencing data and approximately 85 million unique TCR sequences. Of the roughly 390 genotyped donors, 65% to 90% fell in the genetic ancestry cluster associated with self-reported Caucasian donors. The study aimed to test whether signatures of past pathogen exposure could be identified by cataloging public T cell receptors. The T cell repertoires of roughly 660 subjects were profiled by immunosequencing and related to cytomegalovirus serostatus. A separate validation cohort of over a hundred different subjects was used in addition to the 666-subject first cohort. To predict cytomegalovirus infection status, the study brought together high-throughput TCR immunosequencing, statistical association of individual TCRs with disease status, and machine learning. To study patterns of TCR occurrence, a later analysis re-analyzed previously published TCR beta repertoires from more than 550 donors and added high-resolution HLA genotyping. Rather than drawing on any new phenotypic data, the later analysis identified candidate immune exposures from TCR beta sequences and the way those sequences occurred across donors. An earlier analysis of 587 of the donors used high-throughput TCR beta sequencing to judge whether each TCR beta V gene segment behaved as functional or pseudogenic. Donor age, sex, ethnicity and CMV serostatus were compiled together with the repertoire data. A later genetic analysis used genome-wide SNP genotypes for about 60% of the 666 donors, treating that subset as a discovery cohort. Every discovery cohort repertoire had been produced on one sequencing platform. HLA typing covered class I and class II loci at four-digit resolution. The number of typed donors differed by locus: roughly 620-630 for A, B, C, DRB1 and DQB1; some 500 for DQA1; roughly 600 for DPA1; and roughly 470 for DPB1. A few DR-DQ haplotypes were treated as single units for association and clustering because of strong linkage in the cohort. On average, about 200,000 unique TCR beta nucleotide sequences were sequenced per donor among a few hundred genotyped donors of the cohort, with roughly 18% of those sequences being non-productive.

Overall study outcomes, separate from this receptor: Three of the identified cytomegalovirus-associated TCR beta chains were confirmed in vitro to be specific for cytomegalovirus antigens. Across donors, most TCR sequences were observed very rarely, whereas some public TCRs were present in many individuals. Roughly uniform sequencing depth across donors was assumed in presence/absence analyses, although this assumption may not hold. In a later genetic analysis, a missense DCLRE1C variant was associated with V-gene and J-gene trimming of TCR beta chains, and the association was replicated in an independent cohort. According to a later analysis, TCR association rates differed among HLA loci, with DRB1 alleles showing the most associated TCRs and HLA-C alleles showing the fewest. Compared with equally common non-associated chains, HLA-associated TCR beta chains in a later analysis were more clonally expanded and had lower generation probabilities. A later analysis associated 15,000 to 20,000 TCR beta sequences with specific HLA alleles at a false discovery rate of 0.05. In this cohort, only TCR beta chains were sequenced, and detectable features were limited by the absence of alpha or paired-chain data. A cluster of highly shared sequence variants was judged likely to be a technical artifact of the sequencing pipeline. Because HLA typing was unavailable for some donors at each locus, only the typed subset was used in association tests. In a later analysis, several top co-occurrence clusters were reported to appear linked to parvovirus B19, influenza, CMV and Epstein-Barr virus. The earlier analysis of almost 600 of the donors excluded seventeen rarely observed V segments, including chromosome 9 orphons, because counts were too low. In a later analysis, most CMV-associated TCR beta chains were found to appear HLA-restricted, with HLA associations seemingly driven largely by CMV exposure. Cytomegalovirus status was reported to be diagnosed by the classifier with high specificity and sensitivity in both the original and validation cohorts. According to the authors, the approach could potentially be generalized to other disease states and immunological phenotypes. The study gave a list of about 160 TCR beta chains associated with cytomegalovirus. In an earlier analysis of under 600 of the donors, most TCR beta V segments were observed in productive rearrangements about 90% or about 30% of the time, broadly matching IMGT annotations. For the cohort, immune exposure information was limited to CMV serostatus. Linkage disequilibrium might explain the correlated functional status among segregating V segments, but an unknown experimental factor could not be excluded. In a later genetic analysis, fewer N-insertions in productive TCRs were reported among donors in an Asian-associated ancestry cluster than the approximately 670-donor mean. Strong co-occurrence of HLA alleles, especially DR and DQ, made assigning TCR associations to individual alleles difficult. A further reported finding was that TCR beta sequences accurately predicted the HLA-A and HLA-B alleles for most subjects in the first cohort.

The library relied on the immunoSEQ multiplex PCR assay. The multiplex PCR relied on a mix of 60 forward primers for TCR Vbeta segments and 13 reverse primers for TCR Jbeta segments. The CDR3 region of rearranged TCR beta genes was amplified from genomic DNA by a multiplex PCR assay. On the Illumina HiSeq System, the amplified TCR beta libraries were sequenced as 87-base-pair reads. In the authors' own workflow: A later analysis counted some 80 million unique TCR beta chains across the 650 to 800 repertoires, and 10 million to 11 million of these chains were shared by at least two donors. Raw reads were error-corrected and collapsed into unique sequences by a nearest-neighbor algorithm in which closely related sequences were merged to remove PCR and sequencing errors. V, D and J gene segments were assigned by aligning CDR3 sequences to IMGT reference sequences. For a sequence to be retained, a match of at least six nucleotides was required to both a V gene segment and a J gene segment. Rearrangements were called productive when the CDR3 lacked stop codons and stayed in frame with V and J; all others were non-productive. CDR3 was defined according to IMGT convention as the region running from the second conserved V-encoded cysteine to the conserved J-encoded phenylalanine. The earlier analysis of 500 to 650 of the donors excluded any sequence lacking an unambiguous match to a single V gene segment. In an earlier analysis of 587 of the donors, V segments were called functional above 56.7% productive rearrangements and were called segregating when the between-donor standard deviation exceeded 5%. To diagnose cytomegalovirus status from the catalog of TCR beta chain sequences, a statistical classification framework was built. In a later analysis, TCR nucleotide sequences were compared against IMGT/GENE-DB human TR gene sequences so that V and J genes could be assigned. Using the TCRdist pipeline, a later analysis assigned CDR3 sequences along with most-parsimonious VDJ recombination scenarios. In a later analysis, each TCR beta chain was defined by its CDR3 amino acid sequence together with its V-gene family, and reads lacking a unique V-gene family were excluded. A later analysis removed several hundred highly shared, low-generation-probability nucleotide sequences to deal with suspected cross-contamination and a sequencing artifact. In a later analysis, a clonal expansion index was calculated for each public chain from normalized within-repertoire ranks of inferred template counts. A later analysis computed generation probabilities with a VDJ recombination model fitted to out-of-frame rearrangements, and checked the results against IGoR. Hypergeometric tests were used in a later analysis to score TCR-TCR, TCR-HLA and TCR-CMV co-occurrence, with a repertoire-size bias correction applied to the TCR pairs. To estimate false discovery rates, a later analysis permuted the HLA or CMV assignments 20 times. In a later analysis, co-occurring TCRs were grouped with DBSCAN, and TCRdist sequence similarity was added when clustering was performed within HLA-allele-positive subsets. For co-occurrence clustering, repertoires with fewer than 30,000 or more than 120,000 public chains were excluded, along with a handful of repertoires with anomalous nucleotide sharing. The clones in this table, taken by TCRdb from immuneACCESS, are in-frame only. Not every clone is retained; where verified, under half of the shortfall comes from an unresolved V gene, and the cause of the rest is unknown. That table is the source of V, J and clone size, and D and trimming were worked out from the DNA. The sample records roughly 100,000 clones, around 82% of which are singletons. Jointly, the top ten make up 1.6% of the sample.

The cohort was made up of approximately 670 healthy bone marrow donors. All cohort members were sampled while nominally healthy, although unrecorded immune exposures were likely present. The donor was CMV seronegative and belonged to the group of approximately 320 seronegative cohort members. A peripheral blood sample was provided by each donor, and peripheral blood mononuclear cells were used for TCR beta sequencing. The Qiagen DNeasy Blood Extraction Kit was used to extract genomic DNA from the blood cell samples. The source material was PBMCs. The TCR comes from a man in his fifties or sixties in good health and CMV-seronegative.

The CDR3 region reads CASSEGPAGGRETQYF. At the DNA level, the sequence is TGTGCCAGCAGTGAAGGGCCAGCGGGGGGACGGGAGACCCAGTACTTC. The chain links TRBV6-1 with TRBJ2-5, with TRBD2 matching 9 junction bases. Reading the germline V gene gives CDR1 MNHNS and CDR2 SASEGT. V loses 1 base at its end and J loses 5 bases; junction bases beyond the gene matches: 8. Including cysteine and phenylalanine, the CDR3 has 16 amino acids. CDR3 DNA only is kept here, 48 bases in frame from base 1.